This is a list of T cell receptor beta chains from one sample in a study of shared clonotypes between healthy human individuals. TCRdb's copy holds only in-frame clones and misses some; the assay was immunoSEQ multiplex PCR. This table holds about 2 million clones, 85% to 95% found once. Material: naive CD4+ T cells sorted from blood. The receptors were sampled from a young man in good health. Both conserved end residues are part of each CDR3. The order of the fields is V gene, clone size, J gene, D gene, CDR3 DNA, CDR3 protein. The D gene is left open where the match is weak. Some rows mark clone size as missing; the rest say once, few, many or name a class of expanded clone.

>TRBV6-6|NA|TRBJ2-2|TRBD2
TGTGCCACCCAGGGAGGGACTAGCGTTTGGGAGCTGTTTTTT
CATQGGTSVWELFF
>TRBV7-6|NA|TRBJ1-2|NA
TGTGCCAGCAGCCCCGGACAGCTTAGGTGCTACACCTTC
CASSPGQLRCYTF
>TRBV4-2|NA|TRBJ2-4|TRBD2
TGTGCCAGCAGCCAAGAGGCGCTACTAGCGGGGGGGTTGGTCAAAAACATTCAGTACTTC
CASSQEALLAGGLVKNIQYF
>TRBV19|NA|TRBJ2-1|TRBD2
TGTGCCAGTAGTATAGATGCTAGCGGGAGTTTAGAGCAGTTCTTC
CASSIDASGSLEQFF
>TRBV25-1|NA|TRBJ1-1|NA
TGTGCCAGCAGTGTAACCTGGCAAGATGAAGCTTTCTTT
CASSVTWQDEAFF
>TRBV6-5|NA|TRBJ1-3|TRBD1
TGTGCCAGCAAATACGGGACAGCGGAAAACACCATATATTTT
CASKYGTAENTIYF
>TRBV7-2|NA|TRBJ2-1|NA
TGTGCCAGCAGCTTGAGCTCCTACAATGAGCAGTTCTTC
CASSLSSYNEQFF
>TRBV10-3|once|TRBJ1-2|NA
TGTGCCATCAGTGACGCCTCGGGGAGGGGATACGGCTACACCTTC
CAISDASGRGYGYTF
>TRBV5-6|NA|TRBJ2-2|TRBD1
TGTGCCAGCAGCTTGGCACCGGACAGGGGGCTTATCGGGGAGCTGTTTTTT
CASSLAPDRGLIGELFF
>TRBV9|NA|TRBJ1-1|NA
TGTGCCAGCAGCGTGAAGGAGAACACTGAAGCTTTCTTT
CASSVKENTEAFF
>TRBV5-6|NA|TRBJ2-7|NA
TGTGCCAGCAGCAGGGACGCACCCTACGAGCAGTACTTC
CASSRDAPYEQYF
>TRBV18|NA|TRBJ2-3|TRBD2
TGTGCCAGCTCACCAAATGGCCGGGGGGCAGATACGCAGTATTTT
CASSPNGRGADTQYF
>TRBV19|once|TRBJ1-6|NA
TGTGCCAGTAGCTTATTCAGCGAGAGCTCCTATAATTCACCCCTCCACTTT
CASSLFSESSYNSPLHF
>TRBV7-9|NA|TRBJ2-7|NA
TGTGCCAGCAGCTTAGCGCCCGCCGGGGCACAGTACTTC
CASSLAPAGAQYF
>TRBV6-5|NA|TRBJ2-7|NA
TGTGCCACCCATAGGGGGATGGGATACGAGCAGTACTTC
CATHRGMGYEQYF
>TRBV10-1|NA|TRBJ2-7|NA
TGCGCCAGCGCGGACGGGGGACCCGGCTACGAGCAGTACTTC
CASADGGPGYEQYF
>TRBV13|few|TRBJ1-1|NA
TGTGCCAGCAGCTTAGCTGTGGACACCCAGAACACTGAAGCTTTCTTT
CASSLAVDTQNTEAFF
>TRBV5-1|NA|TRBJ2-1|NA
TGCGCCACCCGACAGGATCTCTACAATGAGCAGTTCTTC
CATRQDLYNEQFF
>TRBV6-5|NA|TRBJ1-2|NA
TGTGCCAGCAGGGCAGGGTACGATGGCTACACCTTC
CASRAGYDGYTF
>TRBV10-2|NA|TRBJ2-2|NA
TGCGCCAGCAGCCAGTCCGGGGACACCGGGGAGCTGTTTTTT
CASSQSGDTGELFF
>TRBV15|NA|TRBJ1-2|NA
TGTGCCACCAGCAGAGATCTTACAGGGATGATTCCTGGCTACACCTTC
CATSRDLTGMIPGYTF
>TRBV6-5|NA|TRBJ1-2|NA
TGTGCCAGCAGCCGCGAGGACAGCAGCTACACCTTC
CASSREDSSYTF
>TRBV7-9|NA|TRBJ1-3|NA
TGTGCCAGCAGCCGCAGGACCGACTCTGGAAACACCATATATTTT
CASSRRTDSGNTIYF
>TRBV11-3|NA|TRBJ2-7|TRBD2
TGTGCCAGCAGCCCTAGGACTAGCGGGGAGGACGAGCAGTACTTC
CASSPRTSGEDEQYF
>TRBV6-5|NA|TRBJ2-2|NA
TGTGCCAGCACGGTATCAAGGTTGGGGACCGGGGAGCTGTTTTTT
CASTVSRLGTGELFF
>TRBV6-1|NA|TRBJ2-7|NA
TGTGCCAGCAGTGTGGAAGGACAAGTAACCTACGAGCAGTACTTC
CASSVEGQVTYEQYF
>TRBV5-4|NA|TRBJ2-5|TRBD2
TGTGCCAGCAGCCTCGGACTAGCGGGGGGGCCACAGGAGACCCAGTACTTC
CASSLGLAGGPQETQYF
>TRBV10-2|NA|TRBJ1-4|TRBD1
TGCGCCAGCGGACGACAGGGGAATGAAAAACTGTTTTTT
CASGRQGNEKLFF
>TRBV30|NA|TRBJ1-6|TRBD1
TGTACCTTAGGGGGACAGATTAATTCACCCCTCCACTTT
CTLGGQINSPLHF
>TRBV29-1|once|TRBJ2-3|TRBD2
TGCAGCGTTGACCCGGCTAGCGGGAGCGGAACAGATACGCAGTATTTT
CSVDPASGSGTDTQYF
>TRBV11-1|NA|TRBJ2-2|NA
TGTGCCAGCCACCGAGACACCGGGGAGCTGTTTTTT
CASHRDTGELFF
>TRBV7-2|NA|TRBJ2-7|NA
TGTGCCAGCAGCTCGGGGCCGGGGTACGAGCAGTACTTC
CASSSGPGYEQYF
>TRBV10-3|NA|TRBJ1-1|TRBD1
TGTGCCATCAGATCCGGGACAGGGGGCACTGAAGCTTTCTTT
CAIRSGTGGTEAFF
>TRBV27|NA|TRBJ2-5|TRBD1
TGTGCCAGCAGTCAGACAGGGGGCTGGGAGACCCAGTACTTC
CASSQTGGWETQYF
>TRBV7-2|NA|TRBJ1-5|NA
TGTGCCAGCAGCTTAGAGCCAGCCGGGCTTGGGCAGCCCCAGCATTTT
CASSLEPAGLGQPQHF
>TRBV10-3|many|TRBJ1-1|TRBD1
TGTGCCATCAGTGAGGGACAGGGTGTTTCTTTCTTT
CAISEGQGVSFF
>TRBV7-9|NA|TRBJ1-1|TRBD1
TGTGCCAGCAGCTGGGGACAGCTGAACACTGAAGCTTTCTTT
CASSWGQLNTEAFF
>TRBV28|NA|TRBJ2-7|NA
TGTGCCAGCAGTTTCTCGAATTACGAGCAGTACTTC
CASSFSNYEQYF
>TRBV10-1|NA|TRBJ1-3|TRBD1
TGCGCCAGCGGACAGGGAGCTGGAAACACCATATATTTT
CASGQGAGNTIYF
>TRBV5-1|NA|TRBJ2-5|NA
TGCGCCAGCAGATCAGACAATTCGGAGACCCAGTACTTC
CASRSDNSETQYF
>TRBV6-1|NA|TRBJ1-6|NA
TGTGCCAGCAGTGAAGCGAAGAATTCACCCCTCCACTTT
CASSEAKNSPLHF
>TRBV6-5|NA|TRBJ1-6|NA
TGTGCCAGCAGTTACCCACAGGACTTTTCGGCCCTCCACTTT
CASSYPQDFSALHF
>TRBV5-6|NA|TRBJ2-1|TRBD2
TGTGCCAGCAGCTCCGTTCGGCCTAGCGGGAGCTCCTACAATGAGCAGTTCTTC
CASSSVRPSGSSYNEQFF
>TRBV7-3|NA|TRBJ2-2|NA
TGTGCCAGCAGAAGAGGACCGAACACCGGGGAGCTGTTTTTT
CASRRGPNTGELFF
>TRBV29-1|NA|TRBJ1-2|NA
TGCAGCGTTGAAGAGGCAGGGGTCGGCTACACCTTC
CSVEEAGVGYTF
>TRBV2|NA|TRBJ2-1|TRBD1
TGTGCCAGCAGCTCCGGGACAGGGTCCTACAATGAGCAGTTCTTC
CASSSGTGSYNEQFF
>TRBV18|NA|TRBJ1-1|NA
TGTGCCAGCTCACCTAACAGGGAGGATGCTTTCTTT
CASSPNREDAFF
>TRBV6-6|NA|TRBJ1-2|NA
TGTGCCAGCAATGCCTGGACCCCCTTAAATGGCTACACCTTC
CASNAWTPLNGYTF
>TRBV5-1|NA|TRBJ2-7|TRBD1
TGCGCCAGCAGCGTCACAGGGGACGAGCAGTACTTC
CASSVTGDEQYF
>TRBV14|NA|TRBJ2-5|TRBD2
TGTGCCAGCAGCCAGCGACTAGCGGGGGGTCGAGAGACCCAGTACTTC
CASSQRLAGGRETQYF
>TRBV11-2|NA|TRBJ2-7|TRBD1
TGTGCCAGCAGCTTAGGGGACAGGGGCTACGAGCAGTACTTC
CASSLGDRGYEQYF
>TRBV18|NA|TRBJ2-1|TRBD1
TGTGCCAGCTCACCGACAGGGGATCACAATGAGCAGTTCTTC
CASSPTGDHNEQFF
>TRBV28|NA|TRBJ2-7|NA
TGTGCCAGCAGCCAAGGGGAGTACGAGCAGTACTTC
CASSQGEYEQYF